The following is a TCR beta chain sequence with its context. The time point denotes: blood at routine non-recurrence follow-up after resection. The data stem from a study of spatial heterogeneity in lung cancer. Study-wide context: The donors, approximately 66 patients with untreated early-stage non-small cell lung cancer, provided the samples.

TCR cDNA molecules each carried a unique molecular identifier. Via MiXCR, TCRdb re-called the 5' RACE reads, giving one row per CDR3 protein. The sample lists approximately 110,000 distinct CDR3 sequences, more than 10% occurring once. Per germline, CDR1 MDHEN and CDR2 SYDVKM. The CDR3 runs to 13 residues. V was pared by 6 bases and J by 1 base, with 10 bases between. This rearrangement joins TRBV28 to TRBJ2-7; perhaps TRBD2 as D (6 bases). The input for sequencing was PBMCs, taken at follow-up. The sequence was collected from a female donor with early-stage non-small cell lung cancer. CDR3 sequence: CASRGGGSYEQYF. The CDR3 coding sequence is TGTGCCAGCAGAGGTGGGGGGTCCTACGAGCAGTACTTC. Full variable domain (missing parts from reference TRBV28 and TRBJ2-7): DVKVTQSSRYLVKRTGEKVFLECVQDMDHENMFWYRQDPGLGLRLIYFSYDVKMKEKGDIPEGYSVSREKKERFSLILESASTNQTSMYLCASRGGGSYEQYFGPGTRLTVT.